This TCR beta chain emerged from a study of CD4 T cells in relation to SARS-CoV-2 and coronaviruses. About the research overall: PBMCs were cultured with antigen for over nine days before TCR beta sequencing. Study observations and caveats: In around 60% of donors, memory CD4+ clonotypes crossrecognized SARS-CoV-2 and at least one common cold coronavirus spike.

V lost 4 bases, J lost 6 bases, and 7 bases lay in between. CDR3 length: 12 amino acids. Germline V CDR1 and CDR2: MNHEY, SVGEGT. Regarding this clone: The antigen is unknown.

Unexposed donor CD4+ T cells date from 2011-2018, before the COVID-19 pandemic. After ten to eleven days of culture, CD4+ T cells were isolated. Testing used SARS-CoV-2 S/N and four cold-coronavirus spikes on unexposed-donor CD4+ T cells, cells permitting. Each well had approximately 2.2 million PBMCs in approximately 5% human AB serum with IL-2. Generated by immunoSEQ multiplex PCR, the TCRdb table keeps only in-frame clones and is missing some. The sample has about 30,000 clones, over 60% seen once. This clonotype originated in a human donor in good health. Sequencing used CD4+ T cells from PBMCs, cultured in vitro. The J gene is TRBJ1-5, the V gene TRBV6-2 or TRBV6-3; unclear D gene. CDR3 in DNA: TGTGCCAGCAGTTGGGTTCGTCAGCCCCAGCATTTT. Protein product: CASSWVRQPQHF.